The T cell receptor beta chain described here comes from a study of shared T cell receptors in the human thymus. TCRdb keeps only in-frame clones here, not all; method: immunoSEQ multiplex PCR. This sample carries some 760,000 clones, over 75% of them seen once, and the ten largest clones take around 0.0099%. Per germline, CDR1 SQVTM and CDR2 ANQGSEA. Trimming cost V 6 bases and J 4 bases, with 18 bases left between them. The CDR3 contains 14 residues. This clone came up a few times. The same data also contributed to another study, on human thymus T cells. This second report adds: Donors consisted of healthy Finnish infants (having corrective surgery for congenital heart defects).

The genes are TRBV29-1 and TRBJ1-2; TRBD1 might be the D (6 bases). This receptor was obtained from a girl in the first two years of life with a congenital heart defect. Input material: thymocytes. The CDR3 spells CSVLTAQGGYGYTF. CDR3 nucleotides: TGCAGCGTCCTGACAGCCCAAGGGGGCTATGGCTACACCTTC.